These 5 T cell receptor beta chains came from one sample sequenced in a study of vaccination effects on CD4 cells after COVID-19. Before sequencing took place, the ViraFEST assay used viral peptide pools to expand antigen-specific CD4+ T cells. Having been cultured for around ten days, the cells underwent CD4+ T cell isolation. Neither prior SARS-CoV-2 infection nor positive nucleocapsid antibodies were present in the vaccine recipients. Antigens for these TCRs are unknown. This table comes from immunoSEQ multiplex PCR, and its TCRdb copy is limited to in-frame clones, with some not included. The sample consists of tens of thousands of clones, 60% to 80% of them appearing once. This specimen was CD4+ T cells from PBMCs cultured with HCoV-NL63 spike peptides, taken before COVID-19 vaccination. These receptors came from a human donor who received a COVID-19 vaccine.

This clone occurred once. The chain has TRBV5-8 and TRBJ2-6; D gene unclear. The CDR3 sequence is 19 residues long. The germline gives CDR1 SGHTS, CDR2 YDEGEE. The V gene lost 5 bases and the J gene lost 0 bases, with 21 bases spanning the gap. The CDR3 bases are TGTGCCAGCAGTCATCTTGGCTGGGTGCACTTCTCTGGGGCCAACGTCCTGACTTTC. Its translation: CASSHLGWVHFSGANVLTF.

This clone was counted a single time. V gene TRBV7-8 combines with J gene TRBJ1-2; D is undetermined. Germline CDR1 is SGHVS and CDR2 is FQNEAQ. Trimming cost V 5 bases and J 7 bases, with 11 bases left between them. The CDR3 length is 12 residues. CDR3 region: CASSPALSGYTF. For the CDR3, the DNA is TGTGCCAGCAGCCCAGCCCTAAGTGGCTACACCTTC.

The V gene is TRBV7-9, the J gene TRBJ1-6, with D hard to call. The CDR3 covers 16 residues. Trimming took 4 bases from V and 7 from J, leaving 17 bases between them. CDR1 is SEHNR and CDR2 is FQNEAQ in the germline V gene (reference sequence). The CDR3 region has the DNA TGTGCCAGCAGCTCACTCGTGGGAAACGGGAATTCACCCCTCCACTTT. Protein: CASSSLVGNGNSPLHF.

This clone was recorded only once. The chain has TRBV15 and TRBJ2-3; 8 bases are a match to TRBD1. This CDR3 is 14 amino acids long. J was trimmed by 0 bases and V by 6 bases; bases with no gene match: 2. The germline gives CDR1 LNHNV, CDR2 YYDKDF (reference sequence). The CDR3 loop is CATRTGASTDTQYF. The DNA of the CDR3 is TGTGCCACCAGGACAGGGGCGAGCACAGATACGCAGTATTTT. Supplemented by reference TRBV15 and TRBJ2-3, the full variable domain reads DAMVIQNPRYQVTQFGKPVTLSCSQTLNHNVMYWYQQKSSQAPKLLFHYYDKDFNNEADTPDNFQSRRPNTSFCFLDIRSPGLGDTAMYLCATRTGASTDTQYFGPGTRLTVL.

The chain combines TRBV10-3 with TRBJ2-4; D assignment may be TRBD1 or TRBD2 (6 bases each). This CDR3 has 17 amino acids. V lost 3 bases, J lost 3 bases, and 18 bases lay in between. Germline V CDR1 and CDR2: ENHRY, SYGVKD. CDR3 nucleotides: TGTGCCATCAGTGAAGGGGGGCTTAAGCAGGGCAAAAACATTCAGTACTTC. Its translation: CAISEGGLKQGKNIQYF.